Below, 4 T cell receptor beta chains from the same sample are listed, as sequenced in a study of CD4 T cells in relation to SARS-CoV-2 and coronaviruses. The table came from immunoSEQ multiplex PCR; TCRdb's copy has only in-frame clones and leaves some out. The sample shows around 18,000 clones, around 74% of them seen only once. No antigen has been assigned to these receptors. The unexposed donors gave CD4+ T cells in about 2011-2018, prior to COVID-19. CD4+ T cells were isolated from the cells after around 10 days of culture. Sequencing was performed on CD4+ T cells from PBMCs, cultured in vitro. These receptors originate from a human donor in good health.

The J gene is TRBJ2-3, the V gene TRBV28, with 7 bases lining up with TRBD1. With V trimmed by 5 bases and J by 0 bases, 5 bases remained unmatched. Germline lookup yields CDR1 MDHEN and CDR2 SYDVKM. The CDR3 sequence is 15 residues long. CDR3 amino acids: CASSPDRRSTDTQYF. CDR3 nucleotide sequence: TGTGCCAGCAGTCCGGACAGGCGCAGCACAGATACGCAGTATTTT.

V usage is TRBV19 and J usage is TRBJ2-5; no firm D call. V was clipped by 5 bases and J by 4 bases, with 11 bases between them. The length of the CDR3 is 13 residues. Germline values: CDR1 LNHDA, CDR2 SQIVND (reference sequence). This CDR3 is CASSWSRGETQYF. DNA of the CDR3: TGTGCCAGTAGTTGGAGCAGAGGAGAGACCCAGTACTTC.

The V call is TRBV19, the J call TRBJ2-7; 10 bases match TRBD1. CDR3 size: 14 residues. Germline loops: CDR1 LNHDA, CDR2 SQIVND (reference sequence). After removal of 7 bases from V and 6 bases from J, the junction contained 9 bases not matched to a gene. This CDR3 reads CASTLTGGVSEQYF. The DNA of the CDR3 is TGTGCCAGTACCCTGACAGGGGGCGTTTCCGAGCAGTACTTC.

The chain links TRBV7-9 to TRBJ1-2; 12 nucleotides align to TRBD1. V dropped 3 bases and J dropped 8; count of bases not matched to a gene: 4. Germline V gene data show CDR1 as SEHNR and CDR2 as FQNEAQ (reference sequence). The CDR3 consists of 14 residues. The CDR3 sequence: CASSLGQGARGYTF. The CDR3 DNA is TGTGCCAGCAGCTTGGGACAGGGGGCTCGGGGCTACACCTTC.